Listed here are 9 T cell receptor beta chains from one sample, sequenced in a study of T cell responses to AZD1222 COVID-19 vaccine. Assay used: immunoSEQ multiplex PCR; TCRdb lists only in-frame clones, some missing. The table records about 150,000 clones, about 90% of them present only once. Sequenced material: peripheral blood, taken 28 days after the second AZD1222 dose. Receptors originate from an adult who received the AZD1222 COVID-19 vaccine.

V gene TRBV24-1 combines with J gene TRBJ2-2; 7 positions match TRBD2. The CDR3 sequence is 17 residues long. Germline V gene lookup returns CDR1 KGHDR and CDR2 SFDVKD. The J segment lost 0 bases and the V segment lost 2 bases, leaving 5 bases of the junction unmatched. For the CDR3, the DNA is TGTGCCACCAGTGATTGGACCGGGACTACGAACACCGGGGAGCTGTTTTTT. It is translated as CATSDWTGTTNTGELFF.

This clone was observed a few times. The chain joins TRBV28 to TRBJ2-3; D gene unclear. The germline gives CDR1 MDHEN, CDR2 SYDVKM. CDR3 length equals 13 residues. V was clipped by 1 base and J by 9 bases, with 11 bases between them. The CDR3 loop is CASSLLTVYTQYF. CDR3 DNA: TGTGCCAGCAGTTTATTAACCGTTTACACGCAGTATTTT.

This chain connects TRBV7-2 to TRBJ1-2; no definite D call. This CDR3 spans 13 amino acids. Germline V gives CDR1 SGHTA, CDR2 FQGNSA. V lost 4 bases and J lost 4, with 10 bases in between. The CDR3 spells CASSSRVGYGYTF. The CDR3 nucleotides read TGTGCCAGCAGCTCCCGGGTTGGCTATGGCTACACCTTC.

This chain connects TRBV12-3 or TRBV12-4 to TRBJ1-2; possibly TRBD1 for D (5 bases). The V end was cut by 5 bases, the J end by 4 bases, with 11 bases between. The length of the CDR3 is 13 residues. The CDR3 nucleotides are TGTGCCAGCAGTCGCAGGGAGGGCTATGGCTACACCTTC. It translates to CASSRREGYGYTF.

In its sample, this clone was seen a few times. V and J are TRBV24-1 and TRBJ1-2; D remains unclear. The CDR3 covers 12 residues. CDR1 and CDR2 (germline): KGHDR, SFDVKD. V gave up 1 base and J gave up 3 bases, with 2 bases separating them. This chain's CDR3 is CATSDFYYGYTF. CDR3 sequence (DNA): TGTGCCACCAGTGATTTTTACTATGGCTACACCTTC.

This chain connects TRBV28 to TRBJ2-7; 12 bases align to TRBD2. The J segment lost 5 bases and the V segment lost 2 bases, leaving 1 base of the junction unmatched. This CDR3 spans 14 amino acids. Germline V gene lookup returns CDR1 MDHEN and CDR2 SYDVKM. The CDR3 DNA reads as TGTGCCAGCAGTTTACTAGCGGGAGGGCACGAGCAGTACTTC. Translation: CASSLLAGGHEQYF.

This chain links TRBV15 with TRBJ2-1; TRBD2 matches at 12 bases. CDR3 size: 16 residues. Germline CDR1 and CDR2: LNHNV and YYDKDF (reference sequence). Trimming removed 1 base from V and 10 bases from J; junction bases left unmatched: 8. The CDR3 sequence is CATSRGLAGGPKEQFF. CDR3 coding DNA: TGTGCCACCAGCAGAGGGCTAGCGGGAGGGCCAAAAGAGCAGTTCTTC.

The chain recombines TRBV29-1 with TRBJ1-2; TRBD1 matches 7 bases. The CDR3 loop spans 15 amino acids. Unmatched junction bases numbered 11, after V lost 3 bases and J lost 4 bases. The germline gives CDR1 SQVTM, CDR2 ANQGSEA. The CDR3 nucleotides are TGCAGCGTTGATACCTCCGGGACAGCTACCTATGGCTACACCTTC. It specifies CSVDTSGTATYGYTF.

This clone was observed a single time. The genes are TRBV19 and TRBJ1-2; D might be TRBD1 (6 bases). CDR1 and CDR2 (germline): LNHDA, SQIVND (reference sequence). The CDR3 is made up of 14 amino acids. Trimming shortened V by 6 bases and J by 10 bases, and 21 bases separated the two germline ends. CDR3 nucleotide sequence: TGTGCCAGTAGCCTCGACTGGACAGCTGCCTCCTACACCTTC. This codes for CASSLDWTAASYTF.